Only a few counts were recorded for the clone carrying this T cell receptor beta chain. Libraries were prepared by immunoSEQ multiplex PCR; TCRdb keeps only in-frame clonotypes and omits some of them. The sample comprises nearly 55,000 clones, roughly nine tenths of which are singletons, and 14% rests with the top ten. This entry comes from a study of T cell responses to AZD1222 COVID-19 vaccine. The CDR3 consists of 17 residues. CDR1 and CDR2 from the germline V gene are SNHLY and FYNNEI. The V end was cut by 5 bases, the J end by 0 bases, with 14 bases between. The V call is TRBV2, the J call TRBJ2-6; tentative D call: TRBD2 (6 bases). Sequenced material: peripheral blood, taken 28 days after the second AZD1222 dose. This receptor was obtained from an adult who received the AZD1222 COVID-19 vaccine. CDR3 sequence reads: CASSTQGGNSGANVLTF. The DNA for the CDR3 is TGTGCCAGCAGTACCCAGGGAGGCAACTCTGGGGCCAACGTCCTGACTTTC.